The 6 T cell receptor beta chains below were found in one sample sequenced in a study of cytotoxic CD8 clonotypes in ibrutinib-treated CLL (dated by TCRdb to the early 2020s). Library prep was done by the immunoSEQ multiplex PCR assay. This is the immuneACCESS table as TCRdb keeps it, with only in-frame sequences that have V and J called. A part of the clones is gone; compared with another copy, unresolved V genes explain less than half, and the rest is unexplained. In all, the sample holds about 330,000 clones, and approximately 67% of those were seen once. Around 6.6% of the sample comes from the top ten. The sequences come from PBMCs, collected after 36 months of ibrutinib treatment. The receptors shown here come from a human donor with chronic lymphocytic leukemia.

This chain connects TRBV7-6 to TRBJ2-1; 9 bases agree with TRBD1. Germline CDR1 is SGHVS and CDR2 is FNYEAQ. The V gene end was trimmed by 0 bases and the J gene end by 7 bases; junction bases not matched to a gene: 1. The CDR3 is made up of 14 amino acids. The CDR3 bases are TGTGCCAGCAGCTTAGCGGGGACAGGGAATGAGCAGTTCTTC. Its protein product is CASSLAGTGNEQFF.

The chain recombines TRBV9 with TRBJ2-1; D gene ambiguous. CDR1 is SGDLS, CDR2 YYNGEE, per germline. The CDR3 loop spans 16 amino acids. V lost 3 bases and J 1 base, leaving 14 bases between the germline ends. The CDR3 bases are TGTGCCAGCAGCGGGTCGGGCATATTTTCCTACAATGAGCAGTTCTTC. Amino acids: CASSGSGIFSYNEQFF.

Here the CDR3 DNA reads TGTGCCAGCAGATTCGGGGGATCGACCTACGAGCAGTACTTC. This encodes CASRFGGSTYEQYF. The chain joins TRBV7-2 to TRBJ2-7, with D possibly being TRBD2 (6 bases). This CDR3 spans 14 amino acids. Trimming removed 6 bases at V and 2 bases at J, with 14 bases between. CDR1 and CDR2 from the germline V gene are SGHTA and FQGNSA. The complete variable domain, with remaining parts taken from reference TRBV7-2 and TRBJ2-7, reads GAGVSQSPSNKVTEKGKDVELRCDPISGHTALYWYRQSLGQGLEFLIYFQGNSAPDKSGLPSDRFSAERTGGSVSTLTIQRTQQEDSAVYLCASRFGGSTYEQYFGPGTRLTVT.

The chain employs TRBV28 and TRBJ2-1; perhaps TRBD1 as D (5 bases). The CDR3 is 14 amino acids. Germline CDR1 and CDR2: MDHEN and SYDVKM. V dropped 3 bases and J dropped 8 bases, with 14 bases sitting between them. CDR3 DNA sequence: TGTGCCAGCAGTTTGACCCCCAGGGCGGATGAGCAGTTCTTC. Protein product: CASSLTPRADEQFF.

CDR3 amino acids: CASSLSQTTRAFF. DNA for the CDR3: TGTGCCAGCAGCTTATCTCAGACCACCAGGGCTTTCTTT. The chain carries TRBV7-2 and TRBJ1-1; D is undetermined. The CDR3 has 13 residues. Trimming removed 2 bases from V and 11 bases from J, with 15 bases in between. Germline V gene lookup returns CDR1 SGHTA and CDR2 FQGNSA.

The rearrangement links TRBV6-5 to TRBJ1-6; TRBD1 is a possible D gene (6 bases). Germline assignment: CDR1 MNHEY and CDR2 SVGAGI. Trimming took off 4 bases at V and 7 bases at J, with 17 bases between the two ends. The CDR3 is made up of 16 amino acids. The CDR3 sequence is CASSLVFRGTNSPLHF. Here the CDR3 DNA reads TGTGCCAGCAGTTTGGTCTTCAGGGGAACGAATTCACCCCTCCACTTT.